These 29 T cell receptor beta chains were all obtained from the same sample, sequenced in a study of CD8 T cells in Susac syndrome. A quantity of about 0.5 to 1 ug RNA underwent reverse transcription using random hexamers. TCRdb ran MiXCR on the immunoSEQ multiplex PCR reads and lists one entry per CDR3 protein. Among about 200,000 distinct CDR3 sequences listed, just under 95% were seen once. Material: CD4+ T cells from PBMCs. The receptors originated from a human donor with multiple sclerosis.

CDR3 in DNA: TGTGCCAGCAGCTTCCTACTCGGGGAGCTGTTTTTT. The encoded protein is CASSFLLGELFF. This chain uses TRBV7-8 with TRBJ2-2; no reliable D call. The CDR3 totals 12 residues. CDR1 and CDR2 (germline): SGHVS, FQNEAQ. Trimming stripped 3 bases from V and 7 bases from J, with 6 bases between.

The chain uses TRBV6-5 and TRBJ1-5; maybe TRBD1 (6 bases). Germline-derived CDR1 and CDR2 are MNHEY and SVGAGI. Between the trimmed V and J ends, which lost 6 bases and 5 bases, there was a span of 11 bases. The CDR3 sequence is 13 residues long. CDR3 sequence reads: CASRRDTDQPQHF. For the CDR3, the DNA is TGTGCCAGCAGACGGGACACCGATCAGCCCCAGCATTTT.

The chain carries TRBV12-3 or TRBV12-4 and TRBJ1-5; unclear D gene. CDR3 length equals 15 residues. Trimming took off 3 bases at V and 5 bases at J, with 14 bases between the two ends. CDR3 nucleotides: TGTGCCAGCAGTTTGGAACGGGGAGGGCATCAGCCCCAGCATTTT. It is translated as CASSLERGGHQPQHF.

This clonotype has a single count. The V call is TRBV18, the J call TRBJ1-1, with TRBD1 identical over 7 bases. CDR1 is KGHSH and CDR2 is LQKENI in the germline V gene. This CDR3 region has 15 residues. The V and J ends lost 0 bases and 5 bases, in that order; junction bases with no gene match: 6. The DNA of the CDR3 is TGTGCCAGCTCACCACCGCCGTCGACAGGGACTGAAGCTTTCTTT. It encodes CASSPPPSTGTEAFF.

This chain uses TRBV9 with TRBJ2-3, with D unresolved. There are 15 residues in the CDR3. Trimming removed 0 bases from V and 2 bases from J, with 10 bases in between. From germline, CDR1 is SGDLS and CDR2 YYNGEE. This CDR3 reads CASSVEPASTDTQYF. The CDR3 DNA reads as TGTGCCAGCAGCGTAGAGCCAGCCTCCACAGATACGCAGTATTTT. Full variable domain (remainder filled in from reference TRBV9 and TRBJ2-3): DSGVTQTPKHLITATGQRVTLRCSPRSGDLSVYWYQQSLDQGLQFLIQYYNGEERAKGNILERFSAQQFPDLHSELNLSSLELGDSALYFCASSVEPASTDTQYFGPGTRLTVL.

The chain couples TRBV7-2 to TRBJ2-1; the D gene is possibly TRBD2 (6 bases). Germline-derived CDR1 and CDR2 are SGHTA and FQGNSA. This CDR3 has 14 residues. V lost 1 base to trimming and J lost 6 bases, with 10 bases between them. The CDR3 coding sequence is TGTGCCAGCAGCTTAGGCCTAGCGCTCAATGAGCAGTTCTTC. It specifies CASSLGLALNEQFF.

This clonotype was detected once. The gene calls are TRBV20-1 and TRBJ2-5; D not certain. With 3 bases removed from V and 6 bases from J, the gap between germline ends came to 8 bases. The CDR3 is made up of 11 amino acids. Germline values: CDR1 DFQATT, CDR2 SNEGSKA (reference sequence). The CDR3 protein is CSASWVQTQYF. The CDR3 region has the DNA TGCAGTGCTAGTTGGGTCCAGACCCAGTACTTC.

The chain combines TRBV19 with TRBJ2-7, with D possibly being TRBD2 (5 bases). The CDR3 runs 15 residues. Germline V gene data show CDR1 as LNHDA and CDR2 as SQIVND (reference sequence). V shed 7 bases and J shed 1 base, with 17 bases lying between them. This CDR3 is CASNSGSVRSYEQYV. CDR3 coding DNA: TGTGCCAGTAACTCGGGGTCCGTTCGGTCCTACGAGCAGTACGTC.

Written as DNA, the CDR3 is TGTGCCAGCAGTCCCCCAGGCGAGGGTTCCCGCACAGATACGCAGTATTTT. It yields the protein CASSPPGEGSRTDTQYF. V usage is TRBV25-1 and J usage is TRBJ2-3; D possibly corresponds to TRBD2 (5 bases). The length of the CDR3 is 17 residues. CDR1 and CDR2 (germline): MGHDK, SYGVNS. V was cut by 5 bases and J by 1 base, with 19 bases left in between.

The chain employs TRBV6-5 and TRBJ2-3; no firm D call. V lost 0 bases and J 0 bases, leaving 10 bases between the germline ends. This CDR3 comprises 16 residues. CDR1 and CDR2 (germline): MNHEY, SVGAGI. In DNA, the CDR3 is TGTGCCAGCAGTTACTCAGGAGACATTAGCACAGATACGCAGTATTTT. Translation gives CASSYSGDISTDTQYF.

The chain couples TRBV3-1 to TRBJ1-6; D remains ambiguous. The V gene lost 2 bases and the J gene lost 5 bases, with 7 bases spanning the gap. CDR1 and CDR2 (germline): LGHDT, YNNKEL (reference sequence). The CDR3 has 14 residues. This CDR3 is CASSQNKDNSPLHF. As DNA, the CDR3 is TGTGCCAGCAGCCAAAACAAGGATAATTCACCCCTCCACTTT.

The genes are TRBV9 and TRBJ2-3; D gene ambiguous. With 0 bases removed from V and 2 bases from J, the gap between germline ends came to 7 bases. The CDR3 covers 14 residues. Per germline, CDR1 SGDLS and CDR2 YYNGEE. The DNA for the CDR3 is TGTGCCAGCAGCGTAGTGGGCAACACAGATACGCAGTATTTT. It yields the protein CASSVVGNTDTQYF.

This chain joins TRBV9 and TRBJ2-6; 10 bases are a match to TRBD1. J lost 1 base, V lost 3 bases, and 7 bases had no gene match. The CDR3 is made up of 18 amino acids. CDR1 and CDR2 (germline): SGDLS, YYNGEE. In nucleotides, the CDR3 is TGTGCCAGCAGCGGATCCGGGACAGGGGCGTCTGGGGCCAACGTCCTGACTTTC. Its translation is CASSGSGTGASGANVLTF.

The rearrangement links TRBV3-1 to TRBJ1-1; D is possibly TRBD1 (6 bases). The V end lost 4 bases, the J end lost 6 bases, and 18 bases lay between the germline ends. The CDR3 runs to 15 residues. The germline gives CDR1 LGHDT, CDR2 YNNKEL (reference sequence). CDR3 protein: CASSPSGRGLAEAFF. As DNA, the CDR3 is TGTGCCAGCAGCCCCTCAGGAAGGGGGTTGGCTGAAGCTTTCTTT. The full variable domain, completed using reference TRBV3-1 and TRBJ1-1, is DTAVSQTPKYLVTQMGNDKSIKCEQNLGHDTMYWYKQDSKKFLKIMFSYNNKELIINETVPNRFSPKSPDKAHLNLHINSLELGDSAVYFCASSPSGRGLAEAFFGQGTRLTVV.

The chain joins TRBV7-2 to TRBJ1-6; a weak D match, TRBD1 (5 bases). The CDR3 has 13 residues. V was pared by 4 bases and J by 7 bases, with 8 bases between. Germline V CDR1 and CDR2: SGHTA, FQGNSA. CDR3 nucleotides: TGTGCCAGCAGCTCCCGGGGGAATTCACCCCTCCACTTT. Translating gives CASSSRGNSPLHF.

The CDR3 nucleotides are TGTGCCAGCCGAACTAGCGGGGCTTTAGGGGAGACCCAGTACTTC. It yields the protein CASRTSGALGETQYF. The rearrangement uses TRBV12-3 or TRBV12-4 and TRBJ2-5, with TRBD2 matching 10 bases. The CDR3 sequence is 15 residues long. V was pared by 8 bases and J by 5 bases, with 11 bases of the junction left unmatched.

The chain links TRBV6-5 to TRBJ2-1; 9 bases agree with TRBD2. Germline V gene data show CDR1 as MNHEY and CDR2 as SVGAGI. The V segment lost 8 bases and the J segment 7 bases; nucleotides outside the gene matches: 6. This CDR3 contains 13 residues. CDR3 nucleotide sequence: TGTGCCAGCGGCCTAGCGGGGTTTAATGAGCAGTTCTTC. Amino acid sequence: CASGLAGFNEQFF.

This chain connects TRBV7-2 to TRBJ2-3, with TRBD2 identical over 7 bases. The CDR3 has 16 residues. Trimming took 3 bases from V and 3 from J; bases not matched to a gene: 9. Germline-derived CDR1 and CDR2 are SGHTA and FQGNSA. The CDR3 DNA reads TGTGCCAGCAGCTTCGCCTCGGGGGGAGGTACAGATACGCAGTATTTT. Translating it yields CASSFASGGGTDTQYF.

The chain employs TRBV4-1 and TRBJ1-5; D call uncertain. V was cut by 4 bases and J by 0 bases, with 10 bases left in between. The CDR3 spans 15 residues. CDR1 is MGHRA and CDR2 is YSYEKL in the germline V gene. The CDR3 coding sequence is TGCGCCAGCAGCCTTCAGCTTAATAGCAATCAGCCCCAGCATTTT. Amino acids: CASSLQLNSNQPQHF.

The gene calls are TRBV13 and TRBJ2-7; 9 bases line up with TRBD1. This CDR3 region has 14 residues. Germline CDR1 is PRHDT and CDR2 is FYEKMQ (reference sequence). V shed 5 bases, J shed 4 bases, and the junction held 6 bases outside the gene matches. CDR3 coding DNA: TGTGCCAGCAGCCCCGCCGGGACAGGGTACGAGCAGTACGTC. Its translation: CASSPAGTGYEQYV.

The chain uses TRBV6-6 and TRBJ1-1, with 7 bases fitting TRBD1. Germline loops: CDR1 MNHNY, CDR2 SVGAGI (reference sequence). The CDR3 is made up of 15 amino acids. Trimming at V came to 6 bases and at J to 1 base, leaving 8 bases not matched to a gene. The chain's CDR3 is CASRPHTGENTEAFF. In DNA, the CDR3 is TGTGCCAGCAGACCACATACAGGGGAGAACACTGAAGCTTTCTTT.

This chain uses TRBV20-1 with TRBJ1-4; D is perhaps TRBD1 (5 bases). Germline V gives CDR1 DFQATT, CDR2 SNEGSKA (reference sequence). Trimming pared 3 bases from V and 8 bases from J, leaving 10 bases between. There are 12 residues in the CDR3. CDR3 sequence: CSASLEGEKLFF. The DNA of the CDR3 is TGCAGTGCTAGCCTGGAGGGGGAAAAACTGTTTTTT.

This chain uses TRBV20-1 with TRBJ2-5, with 12 positions matching TRBD1. The CDR3 sequence is 12 residues long. The ends lost 7 bases at V and 5 bases at J; junction bases unmatched: 2. The germline gives CDR1 DFQATT, CDR2 SNEGSKA (reference sequence). CDR3 sequence: CSGDRGLETQYF. For the CDR3, the DNA is TGCAGTGGGGACAGGGGGCTGGAGACCCAGTACTTC.

In nucleotides, the CDR3 is TGTGCCAGCAGATTCCGAGACAGGGGTGGCTACACCTTC. This gives the protein CASRFRDRGGYTF. This chain connects TRBV6-5 to TRBJ1-2, with 8 positions matching TRBD1. Germline V gives CDR1 MNHEY, CDR2 SVGAGI. Trimming took 6 bases from V and 7 from J; bases not matched to a gene: 7. The CDR3 extends over 13 amino acids.

The chain is built from TRBV6-5 and TRBJ2-2; no firm D call. The V end lost 4 bases, the J end lost 4 bases, and 10 bases lay between the germline ends. Germline V gene data show CDR1 as MNHEY and CDR2 as SVGAGI. This CDR3 spans 14 amino acids. CDR3 coding DNA: TGTGCCAGCAGTTCTGACCGAACCACCGGGGAGCTGTTTTTT. Translating it yields CASSSDRTTGELFF.

V usage is TRBV5-4 and J usage is TRBJ2-7; no clear D. The CDR3 runs to 12 residues. In germline, CDR1 is SGHNT, CDR2 YYREEE (reference sequence). Trimming stripped 0 bases from V and 5 bases from J, with 6 bases between. CDR3 DNA sequence: TGTGCCAGCAGCTTGGACAGTAACGAGCAGTACGTC. This gives the protein CASSLDSNEQYV.

This clonotype has more than one count but fewer than ten. The J gene is TRBJ1-1, the V gene TRBV6-5, with D maybe TRBD1 (6 bases). Germline values: CDR1 MNHEY, CDR2 SVGAGI. Trimming stripped 6 bases from V and 2 bases from J, with 7 bases between. This CDR3 comprises 12 residues. CDR3: CASRDSNTEAFF. The CDR3 nucleotides read TGTGCCAGCAGGGACAGTAACACTGAAGCTTTCTTT.

J is TRBJ1-1 and V is TRBV18; possibly TRBD1 for D (6 bases). Germline CDR1 and CDR2: KGHSH and LQKENI. The V end lost 2 bases, the J end lost 3 bases, and 16 bases lay between the germline ends. This CDR3 spans 16 amino acids. The CDR3 bases are TGTGCCAGCTCACCAACCTGGACAGCCGGGCACACTGAAGCTTTCTTT. Amino acid sequence: CASSPTWTAGHTEAFF.

The rearrangement links TRBV3-1 to TRBJ1-6; 10 nucleotides align to TRBD1. With 5 bases clipped from V and 6 bases from J, the junction kept 10 bases outside the gene matches. This CDR3 region has 17 residues. Germline CDR1 is LGHDT and CDR2 is YNNKEL (reference sequence). The CDR3 DNA sequence: TGTGCCAGCAGCGGCGACAGGGGGCGGTCTGTTAATTCACCCCTCCACTTT. This sequence encodes CASSGDRGRSVNSPLHF.